The 29 T cell receptor beta chains below come from one sample, sequenced in a study of blood T cell repertoires in COVID-19. Sequencing was performed with immunoSEQ multiplex PCR; in TCRdb, only in-frame clones are kept and a portion is missing. The sample carries fewer than 180,000 clones, 65% to 90% recorded once. Sequenced material: peripheral blood. All receptors derive from a man aged 65 to 85 with acute or convalescent COVID-19.

The chain joins TRBV9 to TRBJ2-6; a weak D match, TRBD1 (6 bases). Germline-derived CDR1 and CDR2 are SGDLS and YYNGEE. This CDR3 region has 15 residues. Deletions cut 3 bases from V and 1 base from J, with 8 bases between. The chain's CDR3 is CASSARGSGANVLTF. CDR3 sequence (DNA): TGTGCCAGCAGCGCCAGGGGTTCTGGGGCCAACGTCCTGACTTTC.

About this clone: This CDR3 is also generated by other DNA sequences in the sample. The gene calls are TRBV9 and TRBJ2-3, with TRBD1 identical over 8 bases. Germline CDR1 reads SGDLS; CDR2 reads YYNGEE. CDR3 length: 14 residues. J lost 4 bases, V lost 5 bases, and 6 bases had no gene match. As DNA, the CDR3 is TGTGCCAGCAGTGCAGGGGGCGGCCCAGATACGCAGTATTTT. Its protein product is CASSAGGGPDTQYF.

This rearrangement joins TRBV7-2 to TRBJ2-5, with 8 bases lining up with TRBD2. This CDR3 contains 12 residues. The V gene end was trimmed by 5 bases and the J gene end by 5 bases; junction bases not matched to a gene: 1. Germline V gene sequence: CDR1 SGHTA, CDR2 FQGNSA. CDR3 DNA sequence: TGTGCCAGCAGCCGACTAGCGGAGACCCAGTACTTC. Protein product: CASSRLAETQYF.

The V gene is TRBV9, the J gene TRBJ1-5, with 10 bases that match TRBD1. The junction had 9 bases not matched to a gene; V was cut back by 6 bases and J by 6 bases. The CDR3 is 15 amino acids. The germline gives CDR1 SGDLS, CDR2 YYNGEE. As DNA, the CDR3 is TGTGCCAGCACCTTAGGGACAGGGGAAGGTCAGCCCCAGCATTTT. Its protein product is CASTLGTGEGQPQHF.

The gene calls are TRBV5-1 and TRBJ2-2, with TRBD2 matching over 11 bases. V lost 1 base and J lost 5; bases outside the gene matches: 4. Germline CDR1 and CDR2: SGHRS and YFSETQ. This CDR3 spans 16 amino acids. The CDR3 nucleotides read TGCGCCAGCAGCTTGACTAGCGGGAGTCGTACCGGGGAGCTGTTTTTT. It codes for CASSLTSGSRTGELFF.

Worth noting for this clone: The identical CDR3 is also encoded by other nucleotide sequences in the sample. V gene TRBV2 combines with J gene TRBJ2-7; D not resolved. CDR1 is SNHLY, CDR2 FYNNEI, per germline. The CDR3 spans 12 residues. Trimming stripped 3 bases from V and 3 bases from J, with 6 bases between. In DNA form, the CDR3 reads TGTGCCAGCAGTGAGACGGGCTACGAGCAGTACTTC. Protein product: CASSETGYEQYF.

V is TRBV2 and J is TRBJ1-5; 7 nucleotides agree with TRBD1. The CDR3 extends over 14 amino acids. From germline, CDR1 is SNHLY and CDR2 FYNNEI. V trimming: 4 bases; J trimming: 5 bases; junction bases outside the gene matches: 5. The CDR3 here is CASSGSGGHQPQHF. Written as DNA, the CDR3 is TGTGCCAGCAGTGGATCAGGGGGGCATCAGCCCCAGCATTTT.

The chain joins TRBV4-2 to TRBJ2-7; D is perhaps TRBD1 (7 bases). Per germline, CDR1 LGHNA and CDR2 YNFKEQ. The CDR3 length is 18 residues. V lost 4 bases, J lost 5 bases, and 27 bases lay in between. CDR3 in DNA: TGTGCCAGCAGCCCAAACGGGGGCAGGGGGTTGCCTCGCGACGAGCAGTACTTC. Translating gives CASSPNGGRGLPRDEQYF.

V gene TRBV29-1 combines with J gene TRBJ2-7, with a weak D call TRBD1 (6 bases). CDR1 is SQVTM and CDR2 is ANQGSEA in the germline V gene. Between the trimmed V and J ends, which lost 2 bases and 2 bases, there was a span of 10 bases. CDR3 size: 13 residues. The CDR3, as DNA: TGCAGCGTTGAACGTGGGGGCGCCTACGAGCAGTACTTC. Amino acid sequence: CSVERGGAYEQYF.

This clone has just one count. The V gene is TRBV4-3, the J gene TRBJ2-1; TRBD1 agrees at 9 bases. The V gene end was trimmed by 1 base and the J gene end by 12 bases; junction bases not matched to a gene: 1. In germline, CDR1 is LGHNA, CDR2 YSLEER. The CDR3 is 12 amino acids. The CDR3 nucleotides read TGCGCCAGCAGCCAAGCGGGACAGGGGCAGTTCTTC. Its translation: CASSQAGQGQFF.

The count of this clone is one. The V call is TRBV29-1, the J call TRBJ2-3; D may be TRBD1 (6 bases). Germline CDR1 reads SQVTM; CDR2 reads ANQGSEA. Trimming took off 4 bases at V and 4 bases at J, with 9 bases between the two ends. The CDR3 length is 12 residues. Here the CDR3 reads CSVGRQADTQYF. The CDR3 DNA reads as TGCAGCGTTGGGAGACAGGCAGATACGCAGTATTTT.

The chain carries TRBV28 and TRBJ2-2; D may be TRBD1 (6 bases). CDR3 length: 14 amino acids. The germline CDR1 and CDR2 sequences are MDHEN and SYDVKM. Trimming left V 5 bases short and J 8 bases short, with 15 bases between. The CDR3 sequence: CASSGQGFLGELFF. DNA for the CDR3: TGTGCCAGCAGTGGCCAGGGGTTCTTGGGGGAGCTGTTTTTT.

The chain recombines TRBV7-8 with TRBJ2-5; D gene ambiguous. The germline CDR1 and CDR2 sequences are SGHVS and FQNEAQ. Trimming took off 1 base at V and 2 bases at J, with 8 bases between the two ends. The CDR3 sequence is 14 residues long. CDR3 protein: CASSLGANQETQYF. The DNA of the CDR3 is TGTGCCAGCAGCTTAGGAGCGAATCAAGAGACCCAGTACTTC.

The chain employs TRBV11-2 and TRBJ2-5, with D uncertain. The CDR3 covers 13 residues. CDR1 is SGHAT, CDR2 FQNNGV, per germline. V lost 1 base, J lost 4 bases, and 7 bases lay in between. CDR3 loop: CASSLAPGETQYF. The CDR3, as DNA: TGTGCCAGCAGCTTAGCCCCCGGAGAGACCCAGTACTTC.

The V gene is TRBV29-1, the J gene TRBJ2-7; D gene ambiguous. The V gene lost 2 bases and the J gene lost 3 bases, with 5 bases spanning the gap. The CDR3 covers 11 residues. CDR1 is SQVTM, CDR2 ANQGSEA, per germline. Here the CDR3 DNA reads TGCAGCGTTGAAACGGTCTACGAGCAGTACTTC. Translating gives CSVETVYEQYF.

The chain has TRBV6-2 or TRBV6-3 and TRBJ2-2; D perhaps matches TRBD1 (5 bases). Germline CDR1 reads MNHEY; CDR2 reads SVGEGT. The CDR3 consists of 15 residues. V lost 0 bases, J lost 4 bases, and 9 bases lay in between. CDR3 bases: TGTGCCAGCAGTTACTCGACCAGGGCCACCGGGGAGCTGTTTTTT. Amino acid sequence: CASSYSTRATGELFF.

The chain is built from TRBV24-1 and TRBJ2-5; 9 bases are shared with TRBD1. J lost 3 bases, V lost 3 bases, and 4 bases had no gene match. The germline V gene encodes CDR1 KGHDR and CDR2 SFDVKD. The CDR3 is 15 residues long. CDR3 nucleotide sequence: TGTGCCACCAGTGATCCCGGGACAGGGAAAGAGACCCAGTACTTC. This encodes CATSDPGTGKETQYF.

The CDR3 loop reads CASSPRNPYEQYF. The CDR3 bases are TGTGCCAGCTCCCCTAGGAATCCCTACGAGCAGTACTTC. J is TRBJ2-7 and V is TRBV27, with D uncertain. The CDR3 sequence is 13 residues long. Germline-derived CDR1 and CDR2 are MNHEY and SMNVEV (reference sequence). Trimming took 8 bases from V and 2 from J, leaving 13 bases between them.

The chain employs TRBV10-3 and TRBJ2-1; the D gene is possibly TRBD2 (6 bases). This CDR3 is 15 amino acids long. Germline V CDR1 and CDR2: ENHRY, SYGVKD. Trimming pared 4 bases from V and 7 bases from J, leaving 17 bases between. CDR3 protein: CAISVTAGMGNEQFF. CDR3 DNA sequence: TGTGCCATCAGTGTGACTGCGGGAATGGGTAATGAGCAGTTCTTC.

The genes are TRBV18 and TRBJ2-2; 11 nucleotides agree with TRBD1. Germline V gene sequence: CDR1 KGHSH, CDR2 LQKENI. V shed 2 bases and J 1 base; nucleotides not matched to a gene: 3. The length of the CDR3 is 17 residues. The chain's CDR3 is CASSPRGTGGNTGELFF. CDR3 nucleotide sequence: TGTGCCAGCTCACCAAGAGGGACAGGGGGGAACACCGGGGAGCTGTTTTTT.

The gene calls are TRBV30 and TRBJ2-1; 10 bases fit TRBD2. Germline V gives CDR1 GTSNPN, CDR2 SVGIG (reference sequence). V trimming: 2 bases; J trimming: 9 bases; junction bases outside the gene matches: 16. The CDR3 is made up of 17 amino acids. The CDR3 sequence: CAWSQSRTSGLGFEQFF. The DNA of the CDR3 is TGTGCCTGGAGTCAATCCCGGACTAGCGGTCTTGGGTTTGAGCAGTTCTTC.

The chain has TRBV10-3 and TRBJ2-7; D is unclear. CDR3 length: 15 amino acids. Trimming stripped 3 bases from V and 0 bases from J, with 12 bases between. Germline V CDR1 and CDR2: ENHRY, SYGVKD. The CDR3 spells CAISDLSSSSYEQYF. CDR3 DNA: TGTGCCATCAGTGACCTTAGCTCATCCTCCTACGAGCAGTACTTC.

The sample holds a few counts of this clone. V is TRBV20-1 and J is TRBJ2-5; D may be TRBD1 (6 bases). Germline V CDR1 and CDR2: DFQATT, SNEGSKA (reference sequence). V lost 3 bases, J lost 0 bases, and 8 bases lay in between. CDR3 length: 13 amino acids. The CDR3 loop reads CSASWTDQETQYF. The CDR3 nucleotides are TGCAGTGCTAGTTGGACAGACCAAGAGACCCAGTACTTC.

This clone was found once. V gene TRBV24-1 combines with J gene TRBJ1-5, with unresolved D. V was trimmed by 4 bases and J by 4 bases, leaving 10 bases between them. CDR1 is KGHDR, CDR2 SFDVKD, per germline. The CDR3 contains 14 residues. The CDR3 DNA reads as TGTGCCACCAGTGAGTTCGGGGAAAATCAGCCCCAGCATTTT. As protein: CATSEFGENQPQHF.

This sequence joins TRBV29-1 and TRBJ1-2, with 10 bases that match TRBD1. Per germline, CDR1 SQVTM and CDR2 ANQGSEA. V was clipped by 6 bases and J by 8 bases; unmatched bases: 12. The CDR3 totals 14 residues. Here the CDR3 reads CSVGNRDRGGGYTF. CDR3 DNA: TGCAGCGTAGGAAACCGGGACAGGGGAGGCGGCTACACCTTC.

This clone came up a few times. The rearrangement links TRBV6-6 to TRBJ2-7, with 11 bases matching TRBD2. Germline CDR1 and CDR2: MNHNY and SVGAGI (reference sequence). V dropped 10 bases and J dropped 0; count of bases not matched to a gene: 5. This CDR3 comprises 14 residues. CDR3: CATLAGGASYEQYF. DNA of the CDR3: TGTGCCACCCTAGCGGGAGGCGCCTCCTACGAGCAGTACTTC.

In DNA, the CDR3 is TGTGCCAGCAGTACCTGGACTAGCGGGAAGGATGAGCAGTTCTTC. The encoded protein is CASSTWTSGKDEQFF. The chain carries TRBV28 and TRBJ2-1; 12 bases are a match to TRBD2. The CDR3 is 15 residues long. Germline V gene data show CDR1 as MDHEN and CDR2 as SYDVKM. The V and J ends lost 5 bases and 8 bases, in that order; junction bases with no gene match: 7. The full variable domain, completed using reference TRBV28 and TRBJ2-1, is DVKVTQSSRYLVKRTGEKVFLECVQDMDHENMFWYRQDPGLGLRLIYFSYDVKMKEKGDIPEGYSVSREKKERFSLILESASTNQTSMYLCASSTWTSGKDEQFFGPGTRLTVL.

The chain couples TRBV13 to TRBJ2-7, with D perhaps TRBD1 (6 bases). Germline V gives CDR1 PRHDT, CDR2 FYEKMQ (reference sequence). The CDR3 runs to 17 residues. Deletions cut 5 bases from V and 0 bases from J, with 20 bases between. CDR3 nucleotides: TGTGCCAGCAGCCCACCGGTTGGGGGCTCTAGCTCCTACGAGCAGTACTTC. Amino acids: CASSPPVGGSSSYEQYF.

A few counts support this clone. V usage is TRBV19 and J usage is TRBJ1-6, with 11 bases identical to TRBD1. V lost 5 bases to trimming and J lost 5 bases; unmatched junction nucleotides: 2. Per germline, CDR1 LNHDA and CDR2 SQIVND (reference sequence). The CDR3 extends over 15 amino acids. The CDR3 nucleotides read TGTGCCAGTAGTGGGACAGGGGGGAATAATTCACCCCTCCACTTT. Its translation: CASSGTGGNNSPLHF.